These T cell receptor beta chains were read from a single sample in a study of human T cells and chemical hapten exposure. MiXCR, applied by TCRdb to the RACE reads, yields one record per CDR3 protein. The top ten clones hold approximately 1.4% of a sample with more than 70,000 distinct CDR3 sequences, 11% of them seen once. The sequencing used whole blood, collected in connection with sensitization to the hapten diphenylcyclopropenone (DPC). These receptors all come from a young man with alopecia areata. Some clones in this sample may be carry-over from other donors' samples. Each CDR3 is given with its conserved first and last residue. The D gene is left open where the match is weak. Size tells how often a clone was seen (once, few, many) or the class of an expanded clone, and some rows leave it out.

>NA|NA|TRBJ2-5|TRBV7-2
CASSPRGQETQYF
TGTGCCAGCAGCCCCCGGGGACAAGAGACCCAGTACTTC
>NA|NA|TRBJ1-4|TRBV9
CASSPGTVNEKLFF
TGTGCCAGCAGCCCGGGGACGGTTAATGAAAAACTGTTTTTT
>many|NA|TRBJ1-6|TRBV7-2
CASSFGLNNSPLHF
TGTGCCAGCAGCTTTGGACTGAATAATTCACCCCTCCACTTT
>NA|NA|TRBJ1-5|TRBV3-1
CASSQGGNQPQHF
TGTGCCAGCAGCCAGGGGGGCAATCAGCCCCAGCATTTT
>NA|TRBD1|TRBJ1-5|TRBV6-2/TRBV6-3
CASSLDRRDQPQHF
TGTGCCAGCAGTTTGGACAGGCGCGATCAGCCCCAGCATTTT
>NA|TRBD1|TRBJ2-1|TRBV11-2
CASSSRQGGLGEQFF
TGTGCCAGCAGCTCCAGACAGGGGGGTCTTGGTGAGCAGTTCTTC
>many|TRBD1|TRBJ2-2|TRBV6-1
CASRSGQGDTGELFF
TGTGCCAGCAGGTCGGGACAGGGTGACACCGGGGAGCTGTTTTTT
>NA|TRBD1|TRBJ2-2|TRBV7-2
CASSLLGTGVTGELFF
TGTGCCAGCAGCTTACTAGGGACAGGGGTCACCGGGGAGCTGTTTTTT
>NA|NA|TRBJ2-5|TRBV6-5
CASSYSEISEAQYF
TGTGCCAGCAGTTACTCCGAGATCTCGGAGGCCCAGTACTTC
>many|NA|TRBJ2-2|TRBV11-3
CASSSGPSNTGELFF
TGTGCCAGCAGCTCGGGACCGTCGAACACCGGGGAGCTGTTTTTT
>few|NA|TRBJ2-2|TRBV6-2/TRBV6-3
CASSYRGRTGELFF
TGTGCCAGCAGTTATAGAGGGAGGACCGGGGAGCTGTTTTTT
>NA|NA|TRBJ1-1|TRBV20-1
CSARGAFNTEAFF
TGCAGTGCCCGAGGGGCGTTTAACACTGAAGCTTTCTTT
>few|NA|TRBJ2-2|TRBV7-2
CASSVSGSSNTGELFF
TGTGCCAGCAGCGTTTCCGGGTCCTCGAACACCGGGGAGCTGTTTTTT
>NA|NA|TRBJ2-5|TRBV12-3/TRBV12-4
CASSLQWYLMETQYF
TGTGCCAGCAGTTTACAGTGGTACCTTATGGAGACCCAGTACTTC
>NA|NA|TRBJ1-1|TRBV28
CASLRRVAEAFF
TGTGCCAGCCTCCGAAGGGTAGCTGAAGCTTTCTTT
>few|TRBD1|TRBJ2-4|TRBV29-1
CSVSLFRDRVHIQYF
TGCAGCGTCTCTCTTTTCCGGGACAGGGTGCACATTCAGTACTTC
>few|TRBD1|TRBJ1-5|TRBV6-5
CASSLYRGPGQPQHF
TGTGCCAGCAGTCTCTACAGGGGGCCCGGTCAGCCCCAGCATTTT
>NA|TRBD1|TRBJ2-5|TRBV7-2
CASSPTGGGETQYF
TGTGCCAGCAGCCCGACAGGGGGCGGCGAGACCCAGTACTTC
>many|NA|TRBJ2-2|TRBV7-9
CAREFSGELFF
TGTGCCAGAGAATTCTCCGGGGAGCTGTTTTTT
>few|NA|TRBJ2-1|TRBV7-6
CASSFGQGAYNEQFF
TGTGCCAGCAGCTTTGGTCAGGGCGCCTACAATGAGCAGTTCTTC
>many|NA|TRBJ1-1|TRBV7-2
CASSPRAGRMDTEAFF
TGTGCCAGCAGCCCGAGGGCAGGGAGGATGGACACTGAAGCTTTCTTT
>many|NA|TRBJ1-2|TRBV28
CASSLSAGNYGYTF
TGTGCCAGCAGTTTATCGGCAGGGAACTATGGCTACACCTTC
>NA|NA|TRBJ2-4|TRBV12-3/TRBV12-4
CASSPPGLLAKNIQYF
TGTGCCAGCAGCCCTCCGGGACTCCTAGCCAAAAACATTCAGTACTTC
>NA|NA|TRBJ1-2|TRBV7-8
CASSLLLTEDNYGYTF
TGTGCCAGCAGCTTACTTTTGACGGAGGATAACTATGGCTACACCTTC
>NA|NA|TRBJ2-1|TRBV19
CASSPWTQEQFF
TGTGCCAGTAGTCCTTGGACACAGGAGCAGTTCTTC
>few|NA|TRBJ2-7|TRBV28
CASRISPSGETDYEQYF
TGTGCCAGCAGAATATCTCCCTCCGGAGAGACTGACTACGAGCAGTACTTC
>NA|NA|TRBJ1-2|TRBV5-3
CARSSSVKGLDGYTF
TGTGCCAGAAGCTCATCGGTGAAGGGATTAGATGGCTACACCTTC
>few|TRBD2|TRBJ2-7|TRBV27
CASSSFLGLAGTYEQYF
TGTGCCAGCAGTTCCTTCCTAGGACTAGCGGGAACCTACGAGCAGTACTTC
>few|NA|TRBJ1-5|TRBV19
CASSIEETGRPQHF
TGTGCCAGTAGTATAGAGGAAACAGGGAGGCCCCAGCATTTT
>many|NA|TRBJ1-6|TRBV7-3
CASSLRGGDSPLHF
TGTGCCAGCAGCTTAAGGGGAGGGGATTCACCCCTCCACTTT
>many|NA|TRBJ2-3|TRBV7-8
CASSDPTVSGGTDTQYF
TGTGCCAGCAGCGACCCAACCGTGAGTGGAGGCACAGATACGCAGTATTTT
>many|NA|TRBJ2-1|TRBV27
CASSLRTGRQFF
TGTGCCAGCAGTCTAAGAACAGGGAGGCAGTTCTTC
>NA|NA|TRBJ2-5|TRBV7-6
CASSLDFTRVATQYF
TGTGCCAGCAGCTTAGATTTTACTAGGGTGGCGACCCAGTACTTC
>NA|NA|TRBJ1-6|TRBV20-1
CSARDPGGLNSPLHF
TGCAGTGCTAGAGATCCGGGGGGCCTAAATTCACCCCTCCACTTT
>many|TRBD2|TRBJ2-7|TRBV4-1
CASSQVPSGASYEQYF
TGCGCCAGCAGCCAAGTACCTAGCGGGGCCTCCTACGAGCAGTACTTC
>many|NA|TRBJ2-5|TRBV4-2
CASSQSRRVETQYF
TGTGCCAGCAGCCAATCCAGGCGGGTCGAGACCCAGTACTTC
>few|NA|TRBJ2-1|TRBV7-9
CASPSRASVYNEQFF
TGTGCCAGTCCTTCTAGGGCGAGCGTGTACAATGAGCAGTTCTTC
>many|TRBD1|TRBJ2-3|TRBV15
CATSRGQGTDTQYF
TGTGCCACCAGCAGGGGACAGGGAACAGATACGCAGTATTTT
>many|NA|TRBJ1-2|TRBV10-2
CASSEWGQGEGYGYTF
TGCGCCAGCAGTGAGTGGGGGCAGGGAGAAGGATATGGCTACACCTTC
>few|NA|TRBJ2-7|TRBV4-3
CASSQDRQSSYEQYF
TGCGCCAGCAGCCAAGACAGGCAGAGCTCCTACGAGCAGTACTTC
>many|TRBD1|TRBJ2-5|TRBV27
CASSEWDRAAETQYF
TGTGCCAGCAGTGAATGGGACAGGGCGGCAGAGACCCAGTACTTC
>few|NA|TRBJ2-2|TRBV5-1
CASRELQINTGELFF
TGCGCCAGCCGAGAGCTACAGATAAACACCGGGGAGCTGTTTTTT
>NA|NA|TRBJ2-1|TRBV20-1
CSARGEIDRDGEQFF
TGCAGTGCTAGAGGGGAAATCGACAGAGACGGTGAGCAGTTCTTC
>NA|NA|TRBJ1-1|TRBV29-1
CSVVSGKYGAFF
TGCAGCGTTGTATCAGGGAAGTACGGAGCTTTCTTT
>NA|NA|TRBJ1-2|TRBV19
CARQHYGYTF
TGTGCTCGACAGCACTATGGCTACACCTTC
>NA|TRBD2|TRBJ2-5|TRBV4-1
CASSTTGTSVETQYF
TGCGCCAGCAGCACTACCGGGACTAGCGTAGAGACCCAGTACTTC
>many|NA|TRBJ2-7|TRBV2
CASSVGQREQYF
TGTGCCAGCAGTGTCGGGCAACGCGAGCAGTACTTC
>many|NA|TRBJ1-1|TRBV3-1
CASSMIAGRKGTEAFF
TGTGCCAGCAGCATGATTGCAGGGAGAAAGGGCACTGAAGCTTTCTTT
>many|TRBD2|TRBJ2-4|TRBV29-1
CSVGGLVPNIQYF
TGCAGCGTCGGGGGACTAGTCCCAAACATTCAGTACTTC
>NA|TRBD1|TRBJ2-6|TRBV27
CASRHDRRQGLVRASGANVLTF
TGTGCCAGCAGACACGACCGGCGACAGGGATTGGTTAGGGCCTCTGGGGCCAACGTCCTGACTTTC
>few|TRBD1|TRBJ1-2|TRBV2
CASSETTGSTGYTF
TGTGCCAGCAGTGAAACGACAGGGTCCACCGGCTACACCTTC
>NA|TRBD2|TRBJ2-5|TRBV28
CASSFWRGNQETQYF
TGTGCCAGCAGTTTCTGGCGGGGGAATCAAGAGACCCAGTACTTC
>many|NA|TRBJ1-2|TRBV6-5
CASSPPIGGANGYTF
TGTGCCAGCAGTCCGCCAATTGGGGGCGCGAATGGCTACACCTTC